This T cell receptor (beta chain) is drawn from a study of cytomegalovirus exposure and HLA in healthy donors. The study, taken as a whole, reports: For TCR beta chains, V- and J-gene trimming was later linked to a missense DCLRE1C variant. Presence/absence analysis assumed near-uniform sequencing depth across donors. Later analysis suggested most CMV-associated TCR beta chains were HLA-restricted.

Primers included in the PCR were 60 Vbeta and 13 Jbeta primers. Using immunoSEQ multiplex PCR, the repertoire was profiled, and TCRdb retains in-frame clones only, with some absent. Of 150,000 to 200,000 clones detected, roughly four fifths appear once; the ten largest clones hold 8% to 10%. In the case of this clone: Its antigen is not identified.

Germline CDR1 and CDR2: WNHNN and SYGVQD (reference sequence). The CDR3 consists of 13 residues. V shed 4 bases and J shed 1 base, with 7 bases lying between them. The specimen was PBMCs. The sequence derives from a male donor in good health and CMV-seropositive. The rearrangement uses TRBV10-1 and TRBJ1-1, with D tentatively TRBD1 (6 bases). CDR3 loop: CASSAQGNTEAFF. CDR3 DNA: TGCGCCAGCAGTGCACAGGGGAACACTGAAGCTTTCTTT.